This record covers a single TCR beta chain. What it recognizes is unknown. The record originates from a study of PD-L1 blockade in urothelial cancer. Study at large: Prior exposure to chemotherapy in patients amounted to 0 to 3 regimens received. Across blood samples, T cells had a median count of roughly 140,000.

Findings and caveats of the study: Tumor-associated clones in the blood of durable-benefit patients grew more at 3 weeks.

Time point given: pretreatment peripheral blood. CDR3 size: 15 residues. The V and J ends lost 2 bases and 2 bases respectively, with 13 bases between them. Germline V gives CDR1 SGHRS, CDR2 YFSETQ. The authors spiked synthetic TCR analog templates into each PCR. Clones were sequenced by immunoSEQ multiplex PCR, and TCRdb holds only the in-frame ones, with some missing. This table holds some 45,000 clones, over 75% found once. The specimen comprised PBMCs, sampled around atezolizumab (anti-PD-L1) treatment. The J gene is TRBJ2-5, the V gene TRBV5-1; D is perhaps TRBD1 (6 bases). The receptor was isolated from a man aged 60-69 years with urothelial cancer. The CDR3 bases are TGCGCCAGCAGCTTCTCGCCCGACAGGCAAGAGACCCAGTACTTC. Translated, it gives CASSFSPDRQETQYF.